Following are 4 T cell receptor beta chains from one sample sequenced in a study of cytomegalovirus exposure and HLA in healthy donors. This PCR relied on a set of 60 Vbeta primers and 13 Jbeta primers. TCRdb's table, derived via immunoSEQ multiplex PCR, lists solely in-frame clones and lacks some. The sample lists some 82,000 clones, around 85% occurring once. The sequencing input was PBMCs. These TCRs come from a woman aged 50 to 65 in good health and CMV-seronegative.

The CDR3 loop is CASTGGATINEQFF. DNA of the CDR3: TGTGCCAGCACCGGGGGAGCTACGATCAATGAGCAGTTCTTC. The chain carries TRBV2 and TRBJ2-1, with TRBD2 as a possible D gene (6 bases). V was pared by 7 bases and J by 6 bases, with 16 bases between. The CDR3 extends over 14 amino acids. Germline lookup yields CDR1 SNHLY and CDR2 FYNNEI.

The J gene is TRBJ1-2, the V gene TRBV6-1; 7 bases match TRBD1. V dropped 3 bases and J dropped 4; count of bases not matched to a gene: 2. The CDR3 sequence is 13 residues long. The germline V gene encodes CDR1 MNHNS and CDR2 SASEGT. Here the CDR3 DNA reads TGTGCCAGCAGTGAGGGACAGTTCTATGGCTACACCTTC. Translation gives CASSEGQFYGYTF.

The rearrangement uses TRBV4-1 and TRBJ2-7, with a tentative D call TRBD2 (6 bases). This CDR3 is 15 amino acids long. CDR1 is MGHRA and CDR2 is YSYEKL in the germline V gene. V dropped 4 bases and J dropped 0 bases, with 13 bases sitting between them. CDR3 sequence (DNA): TGCGCCAGCAGCCTTGATGCGGGGTCCTCCTACGAGCAGTACTTC. The encoded protein is CASSLDAGSSYEQYF.

The rearrangement joins TRBV7-9 to TRBJ2-4, with 8 bases aligning to TRBD1. The V gene end was trimmed by 4 bases and the J gene end by 7 bases; junction bases not matched to a gene: 6. This CDR3 contains 14 residues. CDR1 is SEHNR and CDR2 is FQNEAQ in the germline V gene (reference sequence). CDR3 sequence reads: CASSSSGGSNIQYF. CDR3 sequence (DNA): TGTGCCAGCAGCTCATCAGGGGGCAGCAACATTCAGTACTTC.